What follows are 4 T cell receptor beta chains derived from one specimen sequenced in a study of cytomegalovirus exposure and HLA in healthy donors (dated 2017 in TCRdb). The library was built by means of the immunoSEQ multiplex PCR assay. For the multiplex PCR, a mixture combining 60 forward primers for TCR Vbeta segments and 13 reverse primers for TCR Jbeta segments was used. TCRdb limited this immuneACCESS table to in-frame rearrangements with V and J called. A share of clones is missing; checked studies link under half to unresolved V genes, and the rest is unexplained. A total of roughly 220,000 clones appear in this sample, roughly four fifths of them only once. Jointly, the top ten make up about 2.5% of the sample. The source material was PBMCs. All receptors derive from a woman between 40 and 50 years old in good health and CMV-seronegative.

The V gene is TRBV4-2, the J gene TRBJ2-3; D uncertain. V was shortened by 4 bases and J by 3 bases, with 14 bases between the two germline ends. Germline V lookup: CDR1 LGHNA, CDR2 YNFKEQ. The CDR3 is 15 residues long. The DNA of the CDR3 is TGTGCCAGCAGCCTCCAGAGGCTTGGGACAGATACGCAGTATTTT. This translates into CASSLQRLGTDTQYF.

The rearrangement links TRBV4-1 to TRBJ1-2, with 8 bases that match TRBD1. Looked up from germline, CDR1 is MGHRA and CDR2 is YSYEKL. The CDR3 sequence is 15 residues long. V was clipped by 2 bases and J by 6 bases; unmatched bases: 8. The CDR3 sequence: CASSQRTGTLDGYTF. CDR3 DNA: TGCGCCAGCAGCCAAAGGACAGGGACTCTGGATGGCTACACCTTC.

The genes are TRBV28 and TRBJ2-7; D is uncertain. Germline V gene data show CDR1 as MDHEN and CDR2 as SYDVKM. CDR3 length equals 14 residues. The V end was cut by 8 bases, the J end by 0 bases, with 14 bases between. CDR3 in DNA: TGTGCCAGCCAAGAGGTATTTCGCTCCTACGAGCAGTACTTC. It specifies CASQEVFRSYEQYF.

V usage is TRBV19 and J usage is TRBJ1-2, with no clear D. V was shortened by 1 base and J by 1 base, with 7 bases between the two germline ends. The CDR3 extends over 14 amino acids. Germline V gene data show CDR1 as LNHDA and CDR2 as SQIVND (reference sequence). CDR3 bases: TGTGCCAGTAGTATAGTCGGGGTTAACTATGGCTACACCTTC. Its translation: CASSIVGVNYGYTF.